The clone carrying this TCR beta chain came up many times. This sample was included in a study of neurological immune-mediated disorders. TCRdb reanalysed the 5' RACE reads using MiXCR and keeps one entry per CDR3 protein. Seen here are tens of thousands of distinct CDR3 sequences, more than 6.5% observed once, and the top ten hold roughly 4.3%. The origin of this receptor is a woman aged 40 to 50 in good health. Material for sequencing was PBMCs.

The CDR3 region is CASSVTSGRGYEQFF. CDR3 nucleotides: TGTGCCAGCAGTGTGACTAGCGGGAGAGGCTATGAGCAGTTCTTC. The chain has TRBV6-5 and TRBJ2-1, with 12 bases aligning to TRBD2. The V gene end was trimmed by 5 bases and the J gene end by 8 bases; junction bases not matched to a gene: 7. From germline, CDR1 is MNHEY and CDR2 SVGAGI. The CDR3 contains 15 residues.